The rows below give T cell receptor beta chains drawn from one sample of a study of cytomegalovirus exposure and HLA in healthy donors. Repertoires were generated with immunoSEQ multiplex PCR, while TCRdb's copy carries only in-frame clones and drops some. The table has about 160,000 clones, over 75% seen once. The sample taken for sequencing was PBMCs. These TCRs come from a woman under 30 in good health and CMV-seronegative. CDR3s include the opening cysteine and the closing phenylalanine or tryptophan. The D gene is left open where the match is weak.

v_call: TRBV29-1; d_call: TRBD1; cdr3_aa: CSAIEDRGLSYEQYF
v_call: TRBV5-6; d_call: -; cdr3_aa: CASSLTRVYGYTF
v_call: TRBV4-1; d_call: -; cdr3_aa: CASSHPQRGLETQYF
v_call: TRBV13; d_call: TRBD2; cdr3_aa: CASSSALGELAGAQETQYF
v_call: TRBV7-9; d_call: -; cdr3_aa: CASSSTVGGDEGNTIYF
v_call: TRBV14; d_call: TRBD1; cdr3_aa: CASSQDRRGRYEQYF
v_call: TRBV5-1; d_call: TRBD2; cdr3_aa: CASSAGLAGVDTQYF
v_call: TRBV6-1; d_call: -; cdr3_aa: CASSVTGITEAFF
v_call: TRBV5-1; d_call: -; cdr3_aa: CASQDSLNSPLHF
v_call: TRBV18; d_call: TRBD1; cdr3_aa: CASSQDRVSYEQYF
v_call: TRBV5-1; d_call: TRBD1; cdr3_aa: CASSDGTVNEQFF
v_call: TRBV6-5; d_call: TRBD1; cdr3_aa: CASSSQGVSHYNEQFF
v_call: TRBV29-1; d_call: -; cdr3_aa: CSVDRRQGNTEAFF
v_call: TRBV18; d_call: -; cdr3_aa: CASSASENTEAFF
v_call: TRBV7-9; d_call: TRBD1; cdr3_aa: CASSLAGGRNQPQHF
v_call: TRBV6-1; d_call: -; cdr3_aa: CASSRSYEQYF
v_call: TRBV11-3; d_call: TRBD1; cdr3_aa: CASSSGGWSGSMTDTQYF
v_call: TRBV4-2; d_call: TRBD2; cdr3_aa: CASSQGGGANFETQYF
v_call: TRBV18; d_call: -; cdr3_aa: CASRQATTDTQYF
v_call: TRBV30; d_call: -; cdr3_aa: CAWSHRGGTVLFREQYF
v_call: TRBV5-1; d_call: -; cdr3_aa: CASSREGGPDTQYF
v_call: TRBV4-1; d_call: -; cdr3_aa: CASSQLGGSSYNEQFF
v_call: TRBV5-4; d_call: -; cdr3_aa: CASSFSVTSRGLDTQYF
v_call: TRBV6-8; d_call: TRBD1; cdr3_aa: CASSSYRGTDQPQHF
v_call: TRBV29-1; d_call: -; cdr3_aa: CSVEGGPGPFYNEQFF
v_call: TRBV7-3; d_call: -; cdr3_aa: CASSPSIVAGSNTGELFF
v_call: TRBV7-9; d_call: TRBD1; cdr3_aa: CSSSFSQGAQNQPQHF
v_call: TRBV7-6; d_call: TRBD2; cdr3_aa: CASSPIGGSAPYEQYF
v_call: TRBV28; d_call: -; cdr3_aa: CASRTRDNRPRLKGQYF
v_call: TRBV11-2; d_call: -; cdr3_aa: CASSLGAGNYGYTF
v_call: TRBV15; d_call: TRBD1; cdr3_aa: CATSRAGQGAYEQYF
v_call: TRBV7-9; d_call: -; cdr3_aa: CASSLVPATNEKLFF
v_call: TRBV6-1; d_call: -; cdr3_aa: CASSEAPGISNQPQHF
v_call: TRBV7-8; d_call: -; cdr3_aa: CASSLIRESPNEQFF
v_call: TRBV6-5; d_call: TRBD1; cdr3_aa: CASSYGDRVDYGYTF